This paragraph reports one T cell receptor (beta chain). The data stem from a study of blood T cell repertoires in COVID-19. Here immunoSEQ multiplex PCR was the method, and the copy in TCRdb shows in-frame clones only, minus some. The data show 300,000 to 400,000 clones, around 84% seen once. The CDR3 is 13 amino acids. The V end lost 2 bases, the J end lost 6 bases, and 11 bases lay between the germline ends. Germline CDR1 reads MNHEY; CDR2 reads SVGEGT. The sequence derives from a human donor in a cohort sampled during active COVID-19. The chain couples TRBV6-2 or TRBV6-3 to TRBJ2-7; D unclear. Sequencing input: peripheral blood. DNA of the CDR3: TGTGCCAGCAGTTACCAGGATTCGTCCGAGCAGTACTTC. Translation: CASSYQDSSEQYF.